This TCR beta chain came from a study of glioma-infiltrating T cells after dendritic cell vaccination. Across the whole study: Treatment, given 2003 to 2012, was autologous tumor lysate-pulsed dendritic cell vaccination.

V was pared by 5 bases and J by 5 bases, with 10 bases of the junction left unmatched. The CDR3 has 15 amino acids. Germline V lookup: CDR1 PRHDT, CDR2 FYEKMQ (reference sequence). The PCR used 60 V beta and 13 J beta primers. Sequencing was performed with immunoSEQ multiplex PCR; in TCRdb, only in-frame clones are kept and a portion is missing. The sample lists some 91,000 clones, roughly four fifths occurring once. Regarding time point: after dendritic cell vaccination, including at tumor progression/relapse. PBMC sampling occurred before vaccination, two weeks after the third dose, and at progression.

Specimen: blood, collected after dendritic cell vaccination. The origin of this receptor is a human donor with glioblastoma. The J gene is TRBJ2-5, the V gene TRBV13; 8 bases align to TRBD2. Here the CDR3 reads CASSPSGRGSETQYF. CDR3 coding DNA: TGTGCCAGCAGCCCGAGCGGGAGAGGGTCGGAGACCCAGTACTTC.